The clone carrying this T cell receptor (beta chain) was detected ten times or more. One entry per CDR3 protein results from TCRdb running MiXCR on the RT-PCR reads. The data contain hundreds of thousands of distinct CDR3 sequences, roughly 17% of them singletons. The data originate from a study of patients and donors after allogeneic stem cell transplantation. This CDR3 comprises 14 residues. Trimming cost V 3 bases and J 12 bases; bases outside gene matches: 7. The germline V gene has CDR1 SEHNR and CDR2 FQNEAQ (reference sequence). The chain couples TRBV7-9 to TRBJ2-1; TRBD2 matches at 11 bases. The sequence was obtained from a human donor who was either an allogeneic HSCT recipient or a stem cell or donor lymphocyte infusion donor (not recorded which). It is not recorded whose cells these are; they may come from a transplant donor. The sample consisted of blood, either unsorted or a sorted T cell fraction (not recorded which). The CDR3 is CASSFSLSGRVQFF. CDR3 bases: TGTGCCAGCAGCTTTTCGCTTAGCGGGAGGGTGCAGTTCTTC.